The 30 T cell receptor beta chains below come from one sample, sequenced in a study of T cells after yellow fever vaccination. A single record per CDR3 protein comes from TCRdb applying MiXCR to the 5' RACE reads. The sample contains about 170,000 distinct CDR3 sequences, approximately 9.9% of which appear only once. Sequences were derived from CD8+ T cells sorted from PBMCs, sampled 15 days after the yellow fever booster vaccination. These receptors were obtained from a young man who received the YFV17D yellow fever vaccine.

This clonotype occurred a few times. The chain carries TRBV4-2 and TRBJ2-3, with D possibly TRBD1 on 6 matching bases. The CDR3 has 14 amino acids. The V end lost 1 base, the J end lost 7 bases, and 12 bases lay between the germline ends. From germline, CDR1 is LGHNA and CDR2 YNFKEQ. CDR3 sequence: CASSQGEQGYTQYF. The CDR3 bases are TGTGCCAGCAGCCAAGGGGAACAGGGTTATACGCAGTATTTT.

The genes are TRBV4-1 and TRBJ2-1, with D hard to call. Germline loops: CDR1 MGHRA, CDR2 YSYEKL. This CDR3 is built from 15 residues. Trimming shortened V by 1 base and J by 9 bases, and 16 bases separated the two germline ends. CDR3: CASSQGATRVAEQFF. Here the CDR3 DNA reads TGCGCCAGCAGCCAAGGGGCCACAAGAGTGGCTGAGCAGTTCTTC.

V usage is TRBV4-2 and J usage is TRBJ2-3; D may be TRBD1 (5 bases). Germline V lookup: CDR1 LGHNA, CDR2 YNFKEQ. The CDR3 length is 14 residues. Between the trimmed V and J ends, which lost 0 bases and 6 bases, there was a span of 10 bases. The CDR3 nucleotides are TGTGCCAGCAGCCAAGAGACAGCACATGATACGCAGTATTTT. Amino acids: CASSQETAHDTQYF.

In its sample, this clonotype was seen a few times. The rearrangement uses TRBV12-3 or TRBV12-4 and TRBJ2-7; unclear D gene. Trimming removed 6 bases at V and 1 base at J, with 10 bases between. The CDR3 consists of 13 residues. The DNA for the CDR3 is TGTGCCAGCAGCCCTTCAAGGTCCTACGAGCAGTACTTC. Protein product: CASSPSRSYEQYF.

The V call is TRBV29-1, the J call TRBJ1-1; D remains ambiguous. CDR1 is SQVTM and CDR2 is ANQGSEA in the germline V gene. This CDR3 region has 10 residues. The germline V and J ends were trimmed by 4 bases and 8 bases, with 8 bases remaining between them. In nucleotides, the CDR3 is TGCAGCGTTGTAAGGGCGGAAGCTTTCTTT. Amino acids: CSVVRAEAFF.

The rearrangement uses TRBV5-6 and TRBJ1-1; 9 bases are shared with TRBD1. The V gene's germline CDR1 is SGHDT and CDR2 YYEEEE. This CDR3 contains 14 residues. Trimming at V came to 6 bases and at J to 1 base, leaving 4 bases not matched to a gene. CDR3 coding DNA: TGTGCCAGCAACCCGGGACAGGGGAACACTGAAGCTTTCTTT. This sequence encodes CASNPGQGNTEAFF.

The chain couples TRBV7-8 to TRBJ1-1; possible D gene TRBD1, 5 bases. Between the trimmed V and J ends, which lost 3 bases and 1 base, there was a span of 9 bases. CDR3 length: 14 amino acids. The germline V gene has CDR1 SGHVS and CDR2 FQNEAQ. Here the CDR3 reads CASSLGLKNTEAFF. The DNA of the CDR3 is TGTGCCAGCAGCTTGGGACTGAAGAACACTGAAGCTTTCTTT.

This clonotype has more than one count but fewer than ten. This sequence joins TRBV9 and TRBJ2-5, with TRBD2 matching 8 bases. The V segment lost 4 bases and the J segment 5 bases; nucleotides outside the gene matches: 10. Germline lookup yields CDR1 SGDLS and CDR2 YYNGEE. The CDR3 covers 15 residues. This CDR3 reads CASSLRAGEVETQYF. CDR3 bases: TGTGCCAGCAGCCTAAGAGCGGGGGAGGTGGAGACCCAGTACTTC.

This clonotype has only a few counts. The CDR3 sequence is CASSYLDLETQYF. The CDR3 bases are TGTGCCAGCAGTTACCTAGATTTAGAGACCCAGTACTTC. This chain connects TRBV6-2 or TRBV6-3 to TRBJ2-5, with no clear D. The CDR3 has 13 residues. With 2 bases removed from V and 4 bases from J, the gap between germline ends came to 8 bases. Looked up from germline, CDR1 is MNHEY and CDR2 is SVGEGT.

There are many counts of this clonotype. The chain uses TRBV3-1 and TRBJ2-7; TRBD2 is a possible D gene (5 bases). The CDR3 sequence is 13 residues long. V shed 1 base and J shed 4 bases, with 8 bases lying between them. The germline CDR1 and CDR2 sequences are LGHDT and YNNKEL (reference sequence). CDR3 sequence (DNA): TGTGCCAGCAGCCAAGTTCGGGGTTACGAGCAGTACTTC. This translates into CASSQVRGYEQYF.

The CDR3 loop reads CAISESVGGHYGYTF. CDR3 in DNA: TGTGCCATCAGTGAGTCGGTGGGCGGCCACTATGGCTACACCTTC. This chain joins TRBV10-3 and TRBJ1-2; unclear D gene. The CDR3 covers 15 residues. V lost 0 bases and J lost 3, with 11 bases in between. Germline CDR1 is ENHRY and CDR2 is SYGVKD.

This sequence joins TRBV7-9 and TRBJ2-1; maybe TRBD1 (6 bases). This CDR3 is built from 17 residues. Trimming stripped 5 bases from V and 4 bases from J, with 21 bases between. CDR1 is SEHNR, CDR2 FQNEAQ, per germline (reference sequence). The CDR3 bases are TGTGCCAGCAGCCCCCGTGGGGGCAGGGTGGGGTACAATGAGCAGTTCTTC. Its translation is CASSPRGGRVGYNEQFF.

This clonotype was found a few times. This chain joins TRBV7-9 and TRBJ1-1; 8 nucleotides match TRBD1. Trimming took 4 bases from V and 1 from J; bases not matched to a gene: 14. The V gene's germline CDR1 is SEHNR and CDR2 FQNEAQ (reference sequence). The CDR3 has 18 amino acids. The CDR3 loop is CASSSRTRTGTPNTEAFF. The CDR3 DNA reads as TGTGCCAGCAGCTCCCGGACGCGGACAGGGACCCCGAACACTGAAGCTTTCTTT.

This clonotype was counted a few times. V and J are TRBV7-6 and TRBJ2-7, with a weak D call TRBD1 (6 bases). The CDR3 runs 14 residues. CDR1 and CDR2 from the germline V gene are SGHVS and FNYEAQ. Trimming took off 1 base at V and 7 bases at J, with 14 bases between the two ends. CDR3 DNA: TGTGCCAGCAGCTTAGGCCTGGGGGCGGGTGAGCAGTACTTC. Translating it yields CASSLGLGAGEQYF. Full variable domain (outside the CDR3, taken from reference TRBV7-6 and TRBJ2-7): GAGVSQSPRYKVTKRGQDVALRCDPISGHVSLYWYRQALGQGPEFLTYFNYEAQQDKSGLPNDRFSAERPEGSISTLTIQRTEQRDSAMYRCASSLGLGAGEQYFGPGTRLTVT.

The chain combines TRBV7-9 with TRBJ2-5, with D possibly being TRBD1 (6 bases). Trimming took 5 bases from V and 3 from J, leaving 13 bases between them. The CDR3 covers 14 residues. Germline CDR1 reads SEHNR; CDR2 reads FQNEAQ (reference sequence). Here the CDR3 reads CASSPTRTEETQYF. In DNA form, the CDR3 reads TGTGCCAGCAGCCCGACCCGGACAGAAGAGACCCAGTACTTC.

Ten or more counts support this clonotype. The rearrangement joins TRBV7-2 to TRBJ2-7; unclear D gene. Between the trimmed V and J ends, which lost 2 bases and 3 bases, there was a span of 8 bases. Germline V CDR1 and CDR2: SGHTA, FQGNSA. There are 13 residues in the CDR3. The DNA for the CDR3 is TGTGCCAGCAGCTTACGTCCAAGCTACGAGCAGTACGTC. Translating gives CASSLRPSYEQYV.

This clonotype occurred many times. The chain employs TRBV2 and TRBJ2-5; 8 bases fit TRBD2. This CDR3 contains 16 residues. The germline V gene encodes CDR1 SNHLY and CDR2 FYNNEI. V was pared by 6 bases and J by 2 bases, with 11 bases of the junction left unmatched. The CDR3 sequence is CASRKKASGYQETQYF. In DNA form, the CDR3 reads TGTGCCAGCAGGAAGAAGGCTAGCGGGTATCAAGAGACCCAGTACTTC.

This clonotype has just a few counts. The CDR3 DNA reads as TGCGCCAGCAGCCACCGTCCAGGACAAGACACCGGGGAGCTGTTTTTT. The encoded protein is CASSHRPGQDTGELFF. This sequence joins TRBV4-1 and TRBJ2-2, with TRBD1 as a possible D gene (5 bases). The CDR3 totals 16 residues. Germline-derived CDR1 and CDR2 are MGHRA and YSYEKL. The V end was cut by 3 bases, the J end by 3 bases, with 14 bases between.

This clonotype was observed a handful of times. Here the CDR3 reads CASQPAAEAFF. The CDR3 nucleotides read TGTGCCAGTCAGCCCGCGGCTGAAGCTTTCTTT. This sequence joins TRBV13 and TRBJ1-1; D is undetermined. The ends were cut back, 9 bases at V and 6 bases at J, with 11 bases in the middle. The CDR3 is 11 residues long. Germline V gives CDR1 PRHDT, CDR2 FYEKMQ (reference sequence). The complete variable domain, with remaining parts taken from reference TRBV13 and TRBJ1-1, reads AAGVIQSPRHLIKEKRETATLKCYPIPRHDTVYWYQQGPGQDPQFLISFYEKMQSDKGSIPDRFSAQQFSDYHSELNMSSLELGDSALYFCASQPAAEAFFGQGTRLTVV.

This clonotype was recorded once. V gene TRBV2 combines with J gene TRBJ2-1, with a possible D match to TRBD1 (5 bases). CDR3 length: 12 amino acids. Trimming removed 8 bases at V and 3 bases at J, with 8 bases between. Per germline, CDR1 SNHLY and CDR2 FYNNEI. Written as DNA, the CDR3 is TGTGCCAGCGGCAGGGTCTACAATGAGCAGTTCTTC. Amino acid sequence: CASGRVYNEQFF.

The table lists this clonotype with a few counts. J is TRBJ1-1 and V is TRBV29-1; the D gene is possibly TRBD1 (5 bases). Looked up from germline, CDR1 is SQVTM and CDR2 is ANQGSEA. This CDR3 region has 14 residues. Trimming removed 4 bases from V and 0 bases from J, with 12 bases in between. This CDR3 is CSVAGGPLNTEAFF. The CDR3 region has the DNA TGCAGCGTTGCCGGGGGTCCGTTGAACACTGAAGCTTTCTTT.

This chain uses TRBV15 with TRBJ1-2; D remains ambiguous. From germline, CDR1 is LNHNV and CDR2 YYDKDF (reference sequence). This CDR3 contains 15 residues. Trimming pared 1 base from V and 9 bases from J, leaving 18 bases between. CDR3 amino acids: CATSRALVPGHSYTF. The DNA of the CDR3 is TGTGCCACCAGCAGAGCCTTGGTGCCAGGTCACAGCTACACCTTC.

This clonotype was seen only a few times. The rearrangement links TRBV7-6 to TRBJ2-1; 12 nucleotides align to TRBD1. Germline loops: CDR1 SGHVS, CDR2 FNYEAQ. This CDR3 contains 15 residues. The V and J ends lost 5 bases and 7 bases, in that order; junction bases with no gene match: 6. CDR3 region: CASSPGQGATNEQFF. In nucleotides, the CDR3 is TGTGCCAGCAGCCCGGGACAGGGGGCGACTAATGAGCAGTTCTTC.

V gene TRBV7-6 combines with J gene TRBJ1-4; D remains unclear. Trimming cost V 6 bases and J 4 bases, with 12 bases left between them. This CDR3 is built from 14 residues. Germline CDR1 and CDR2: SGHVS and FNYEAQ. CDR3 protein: CASSEGSNNEKLFF. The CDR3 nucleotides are TGTGCCAGCAGTGAAGGGAGCAATAATGAAAAACTGTTTTTT.

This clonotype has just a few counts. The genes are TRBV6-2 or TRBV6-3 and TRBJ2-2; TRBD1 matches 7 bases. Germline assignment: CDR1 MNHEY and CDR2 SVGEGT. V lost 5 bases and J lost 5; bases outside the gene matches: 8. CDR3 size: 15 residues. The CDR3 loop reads CASSGQDLGTGELFF. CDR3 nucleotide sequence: TGTGCCAGCAGTGGACAGGATCTGGGTACCGGGGAGCTGTTTTTT.

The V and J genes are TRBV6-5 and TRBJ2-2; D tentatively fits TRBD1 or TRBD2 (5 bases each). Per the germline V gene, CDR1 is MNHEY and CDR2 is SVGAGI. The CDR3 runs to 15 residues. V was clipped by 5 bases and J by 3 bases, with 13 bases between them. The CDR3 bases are TGTGCCAGCAGTCGCCGGGACGGCTACACCGGGGAGCTGTTTTTT. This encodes CASSRRDGYTGELFF.

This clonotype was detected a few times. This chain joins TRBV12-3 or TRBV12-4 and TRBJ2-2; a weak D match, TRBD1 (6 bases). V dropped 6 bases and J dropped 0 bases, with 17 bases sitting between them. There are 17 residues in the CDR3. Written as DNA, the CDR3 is TGTGCCAGCAGCACCTCGGCCGGGACAACGAACACCGGGGAGCTGTTTTTT. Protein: CASSTSAGTTNTGELFF.

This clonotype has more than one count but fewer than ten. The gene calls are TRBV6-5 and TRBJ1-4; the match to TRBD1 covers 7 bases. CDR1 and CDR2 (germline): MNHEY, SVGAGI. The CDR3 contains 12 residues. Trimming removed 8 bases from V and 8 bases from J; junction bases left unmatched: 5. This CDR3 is CASGLTGEKLFF. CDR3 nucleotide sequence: TGTGCCAGCGGATTGACAGGGGAAAAACTGTTTTTT.

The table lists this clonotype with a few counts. The DNA for the CDR3 is TGTGCCAGCAGTTTGTCCCAAGACAGGCGACAGAGTGAAGCTTTCTTT. Protein: CASSLSQDRRQSEAFF. The chain recombines TRBV12-3 or TRBV12-4 with TRBJ1-1; a weak D match, TRBD1 (6 bases). The CDR3 spans 16 residues. V was pared by 3 bases and J by 7 bases, with 21 bases between.

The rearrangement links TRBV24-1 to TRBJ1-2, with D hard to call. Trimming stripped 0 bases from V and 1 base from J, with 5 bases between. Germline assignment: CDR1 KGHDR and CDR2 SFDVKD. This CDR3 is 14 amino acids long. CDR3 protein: CATSDLGSNYGYTF. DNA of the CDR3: TGTGCCACCAGTGATTTGGGCAGTAACTATGGCTACACCTTC.